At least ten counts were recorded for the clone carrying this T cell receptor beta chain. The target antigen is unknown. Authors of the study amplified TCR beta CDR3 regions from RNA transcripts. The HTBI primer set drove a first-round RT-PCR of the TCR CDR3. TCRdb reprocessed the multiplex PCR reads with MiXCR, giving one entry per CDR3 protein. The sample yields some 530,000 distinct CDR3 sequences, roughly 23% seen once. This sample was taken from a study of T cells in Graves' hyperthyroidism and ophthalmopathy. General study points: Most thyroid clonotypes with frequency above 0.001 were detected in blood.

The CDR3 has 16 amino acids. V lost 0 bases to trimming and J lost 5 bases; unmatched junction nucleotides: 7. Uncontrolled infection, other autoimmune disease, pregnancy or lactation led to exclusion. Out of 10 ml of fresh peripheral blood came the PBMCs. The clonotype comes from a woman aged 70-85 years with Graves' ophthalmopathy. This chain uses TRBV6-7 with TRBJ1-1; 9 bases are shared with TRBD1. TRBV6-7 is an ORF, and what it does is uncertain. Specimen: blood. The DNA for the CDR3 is TGTGCCAGCAGTTACTCTGCTGGGACAGGGAAAACTGAAGCTTTCTTT. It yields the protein CASSYSAGTGKTEAFF.